The sequence of this T cell receptor beta chain was determined in a study of blood T cell repertoires in COVID-19. Across the study: Both acute and convalescent COVID-19 samples were obtained from the United States, Italy and Spain. PBMCs, B-cell-depleted T cells, or T cells provided the cDNA or gDNA that made up the material.

The V end was cut by 5 bases, the J end by 0 bases, with 14 bases between. Germline lookup yields CDR1 SGHVS and CDR2 FQNEAQ. CDR3 length: 15 residues. In the authors' methods: Quantification of nucleated cells was approximated via reference gene primer amplification. Data came from immunoSEQ multiplex PCR; TCRdb stores just in-frame clones and leaves some out. From that table come the V and J calls and clone size; the DNA was used to work out D and trimming. Of roughly 50,000 clones in the sample, about 86% were seen once. The sequenced sample was peripheral blood. The TCR sequence derives from a woman older than 75 with acute or convalescent COVID-19. The chain links TRBV7-8 to TRBJ2-7, with D perhaps TRBD1 (6 bases). The CDR3 here is CASSPQTGASYEQYF. The CDR3 region has the DNA TGTGCCAGCAGCCCACAGACAGGAGCCTCCTACGAGCAGTACTTC.